This TCR beta chain was documented in a study of T-cell reconstitution after alpha-beta-depleted transplantation in children. Study-level points and caveats: Surviving thymic progenitors and recipient T cells were the source of high TCRbeta diversity at day 60 in some patients. By about two months after transplant, alpha-beta T cells reportedly arose from several hundred graft clones that had expanded. Among T cells one year after transplant, newly produced cells accounted for most counts and diversity.

Preparation of the TCRbeta library used unique molecular identifiers. A single record per CDR3 protein comes from TCRdb applying MiXCR to the PCR reads. The sample has some 200,000 distinct CDR3 sequences; about 8.4% are singletons. Germline loops: CDR1 SGHDN, CDR2 FVKESK. V lost 6 bases, J lost 4 bases, and 6 bases stayed unmatched. The CDR3 covers 16 residues. This clonotype was seen just once. Antigen specificity is unknown. This sequence was found in a male patient aged 2 to 9 who had a stem cell transplant for acute myeloid leukemia, so the T cells may come from the graft donor. The rearrangement uses TRBV14 and TRBJ2-2; the match to TRBD2 covers 12 bases. The sample here was PBMCs, mostly from graft donor cells, taken 360 days after TCRalphabeta/CD19-depleted stem cell transplant. CDR3 region: CASSKGLAGITGELFF. In DNA form, the CDR3 reads TGTGCCAGCAGTAAAGGACTAGCGGGGATCACCGGGGAGCTGTTTTTT.